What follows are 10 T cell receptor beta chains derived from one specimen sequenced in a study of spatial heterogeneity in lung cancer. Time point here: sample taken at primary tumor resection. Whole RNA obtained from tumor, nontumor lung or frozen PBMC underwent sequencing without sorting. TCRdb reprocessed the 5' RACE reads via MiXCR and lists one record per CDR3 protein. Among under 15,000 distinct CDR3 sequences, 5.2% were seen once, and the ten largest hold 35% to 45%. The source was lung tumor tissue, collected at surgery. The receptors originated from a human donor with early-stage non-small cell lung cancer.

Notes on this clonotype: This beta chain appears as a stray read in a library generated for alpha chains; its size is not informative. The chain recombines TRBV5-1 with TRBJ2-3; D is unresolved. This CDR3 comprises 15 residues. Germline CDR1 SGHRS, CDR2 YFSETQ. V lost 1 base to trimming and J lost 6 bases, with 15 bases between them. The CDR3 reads CASSLNAAFMDTQYF. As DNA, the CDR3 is TGCGCCAGCAGCTTGAACGCGGCTTTCATGGATACGCAGTATTTT. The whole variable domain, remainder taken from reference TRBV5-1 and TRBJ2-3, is KAGVTQTPRYLIKTRGQQVTLSCSPISGHRSVSWYQQTPGQGLQFLFEYFSETQRNKGNFPGRFSGRQFSNSRSEMNVSTLELGDSALYLCASSLNAAFMDTQYFGPGTRLTVL.

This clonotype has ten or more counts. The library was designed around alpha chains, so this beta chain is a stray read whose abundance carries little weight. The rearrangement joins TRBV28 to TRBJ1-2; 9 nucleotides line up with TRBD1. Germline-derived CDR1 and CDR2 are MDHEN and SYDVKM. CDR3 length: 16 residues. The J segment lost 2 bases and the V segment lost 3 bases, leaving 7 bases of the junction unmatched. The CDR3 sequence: CASSFTWGQGNYGYTF. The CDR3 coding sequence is TGTGCCAGCAGTTTTACATGGGGACAGGGAAACTATGGCTACACCTTC.

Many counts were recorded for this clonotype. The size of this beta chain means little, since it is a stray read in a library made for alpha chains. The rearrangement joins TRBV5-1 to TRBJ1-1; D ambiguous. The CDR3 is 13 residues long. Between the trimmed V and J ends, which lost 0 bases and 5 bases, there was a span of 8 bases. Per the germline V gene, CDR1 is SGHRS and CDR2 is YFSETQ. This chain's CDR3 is CASSLVSRTEAFF. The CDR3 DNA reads TGCGCCAGCAGCTTGGTTTCTCGGACTGAAGCTTTCTTT.

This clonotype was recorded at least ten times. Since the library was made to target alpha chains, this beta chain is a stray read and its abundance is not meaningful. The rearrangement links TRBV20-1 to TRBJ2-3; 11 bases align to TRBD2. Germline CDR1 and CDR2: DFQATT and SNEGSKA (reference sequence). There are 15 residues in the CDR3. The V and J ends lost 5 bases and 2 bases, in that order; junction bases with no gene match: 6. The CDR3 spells CSAGSTSGVTDTQYF. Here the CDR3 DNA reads TGCAGTGCTGGCTCGACTAGCGGGGTCACAGATACGCAGTATTTT.

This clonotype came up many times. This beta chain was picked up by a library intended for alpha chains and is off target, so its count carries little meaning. Here the CDR3 DNA reads TGTGCCAGCAGTTTAGCCGGTACTAGCGGGAGGGGTGAGCAGTTCTTC. Amino acids: CASSLAGTSGRGEQFF. The gene calls are TRBV28 and TRBJ2-1, with TRBD2 identical over 13 bases. V shed 2 bases, J shed 9 bases, and the junction held 7 bases outside the gene matches. Germline lookup yields CDR1 MDHEN and CDR2 SYDVKM. This CDR3 has 16 residues.

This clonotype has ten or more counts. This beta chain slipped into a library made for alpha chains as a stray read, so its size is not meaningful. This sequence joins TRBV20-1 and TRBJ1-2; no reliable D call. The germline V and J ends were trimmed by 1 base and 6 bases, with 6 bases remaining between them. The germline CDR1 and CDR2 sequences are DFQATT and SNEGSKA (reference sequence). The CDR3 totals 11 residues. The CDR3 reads CSARVGNGYTF. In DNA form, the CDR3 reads TGCAGTGCTAGAGTAGGGAATGGCTACACCTTC.

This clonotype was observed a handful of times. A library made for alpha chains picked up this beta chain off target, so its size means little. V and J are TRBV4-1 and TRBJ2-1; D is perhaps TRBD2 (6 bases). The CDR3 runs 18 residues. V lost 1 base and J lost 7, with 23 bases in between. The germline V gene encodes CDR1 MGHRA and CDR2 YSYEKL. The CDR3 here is CASSQGRGDGSARNEQFF. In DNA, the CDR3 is TGCGCCAGCAGCCAAGGCCGCGGGGACGGGTCCGCTAGGAATGAGCAGTTCTTC.

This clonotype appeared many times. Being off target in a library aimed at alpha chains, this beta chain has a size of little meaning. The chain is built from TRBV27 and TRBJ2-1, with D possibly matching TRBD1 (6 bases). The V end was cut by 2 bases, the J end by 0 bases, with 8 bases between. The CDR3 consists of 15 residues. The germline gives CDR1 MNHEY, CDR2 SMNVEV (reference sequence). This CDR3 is CASSLDRSSYNEQFF. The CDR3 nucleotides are TGTGCCAGCAGTTTAGACAGGAGCTCCTACAATGAGCAGTTCTTC.

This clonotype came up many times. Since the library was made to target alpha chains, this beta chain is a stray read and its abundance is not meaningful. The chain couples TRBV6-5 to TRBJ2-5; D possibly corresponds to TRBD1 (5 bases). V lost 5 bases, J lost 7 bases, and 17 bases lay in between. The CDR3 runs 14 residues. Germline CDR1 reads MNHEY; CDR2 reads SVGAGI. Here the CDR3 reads CASSPQGLRGTQYF. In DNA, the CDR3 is TGTGCCAGCAGTCCCCAGGGTTTAAGAGGGACCCAGTACTTC.

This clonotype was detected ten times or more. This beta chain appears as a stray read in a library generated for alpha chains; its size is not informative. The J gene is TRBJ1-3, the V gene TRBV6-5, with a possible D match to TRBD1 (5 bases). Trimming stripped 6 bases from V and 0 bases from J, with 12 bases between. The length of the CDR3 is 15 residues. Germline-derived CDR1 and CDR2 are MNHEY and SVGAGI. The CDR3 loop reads CASRPRQNSGNTIYF. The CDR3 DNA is TGTGCCAGCAGACCCCGACAGAACTCTGGAAACACCATATATTTT.